This T cell receptor beta chain was documented in a study of T cells in narcolepsy. Produced via immunoSEQ multiplex PCR; TCRdb's table is partial and in-frame only. The sample shows fewer than 25,000 clones, about 86% of them seen only once. Germline CDR1 SGHTA, CDR2 FQGNSA. 11 amino acids form the CDR3, both terminal residues included. As to this clone: No conserved phenylalanine or tryptophan ends this CDR3, so it is likely a read error. The DNA is left out, because the CDR3 cannot be placed on it with certainty; the CDR3 is given as TCRdb lists it.

This receptor was identified in a human donor in good health. This chain connects TRBV7-2 to TRBJ1-6; the table's D call of TRBD1 was not tested on the DNA. Sequencing input: memory (CD45RA-) CD4+ T cells from blood. Here the CDR3 reads CASSLRTGGKV.